The clone carrying this T cell receptor beta chain was observed a single time. Its target is not known. Libraries were prepared by immunoSEQ multiplex PCR; TCRdb keeps only in-frame clonotypes and omits some of them. Here the sample spans roughly 34,000 clones, 75% to 90% being singletons. The data derive from a study of T cells in localized non-small cell lung cancer. V was clipped by 9 bases and J by 3 bases; unmatched bases: 8. CDR1 and CDR2 (germline): MNHNS, SASEGT. There are 14 residues in the CDR3. Study outcomes and limitations: The tumor had only one region sequenced, so heterogeneity remains possible. Median detection of top 100 tumor clones in adjacent lung was about 60 clones.

This specimen consisted of peripheral blood mononuclear cells, obtained before any cancer treatment. The chain employs TRBV6-1 and TRBJ2-7, with TRBD1 matching over 10 bases. This receptor was obtained from a man aged 35 to 69 with stage III lung adenocarcinoma. CDR3 residues: CASYRGTGDYEQYF. The CDR3, as DNA: TGTGCCAGTTACCGAGGGACAGGGGACTACGAGCAGTACTTC.